Listed below are T cell receptor beta chains from one sample, sequenced in a study of shared clonotypes between healthy human individuals. The protocol was immunoSEQ multiplex PCR, while the TCRdb copy is restricted to in-frame clones and leaves out a portion. The table records 950,000 to 1,200,000 clones, approximately 75% of them present only once. Sequenced sample: memory CD4+ T cells from PBMCs. These receptor sequences come from a man younger than 35 in good health. Some clones in this sample may be carry-over from other donors' samples. Both conserved end residues are part of each CDR3. D genes are given only for firm matches. Some rows mark clone size as missing; the rest say once, few, many or name a class of expanded clone.

j_call	clone_size	v_call	d_call	cdr3_nt	cdr3_aa
TRBJ2-5	NA	TRBV6-1	NA	TGTGCCAGCAACCGGGCAGGGCTGGAGACCCAGTACTTC	CASNRAGLETQYF
TRBJ1-1	NA	TRBV5-1	NA	TGCGCCAGCAGCTTGGGGGTGCGGAACGTGAACACTGAAGCTTTCTTT	CASSLGVRNVNTEAFF
TRBJ2-1	many	TRBV28	TRBD2	TGTGCCAGCAGCCAAGGACTAGCGCCTGACAATGAGCAGTTCTTC	CASSQGLAPDNEQFF
TRBJ2-6	NA	TRBV5-1	NA	TGCGCCAGCAGTATGGCCGCAGGTTCTGGGGCCAACGTCCTGACTTTC	CASSMAAGSGANVLTF
TRBJ1-1	once	TRBV5-5	TRBD1	TGTGCCAGCAGCCCGGACAGGAGACAGACTGAAGCTTTCTTT	CASSPDRRQTEAFF
TRBJ2-7	NA	TRBV6-5	NA	TGTGCCACCACGTACAGGGAGAGGACCTACGAGCAGTACTTC	CATTYRERTYEQYF
TRBJ2-2	NA	TRBV7-2	NA	TGTGCCAGCAGCTTAGGATTCCGGGAAGACACCGGGGAGCTGTTTTTT	CASSLGFREDTGELFF
TRBJ2-1	NA	TRBV15	NA	TGTGCCACCAGCAGACAAAAGCAGAATGAGCAGTTCTTC	CATSRQKQNEQFF
TRBJ2-6	NA	TRBV28	TRBD1	TGTGCCAGCAGTTTAACAGGGGCGGATGGGGCCAACGTCCTGACTTTC	CASSLTGADGANVLTF
TRBJ2-3	NA	TRBV9	NA	TGTGCCAGCAGCGTAGAAGGGCTGGGACGGCTAGATACGCAGTATTTT	CASSVEGLGRLDTQYF
TRBJ2-7	NA	TRBV28	NA	TGTGCCAGCAGGCGGAGCCACGAGCAGTACTTC	CASRRSHEQYF
TRBJ2-7	NA	TRBV10-3	NA	TGTGCCATCTCAGGGGAGACGGACGAGCAGTACTTC	CAISGETDEQYF
TRBJ2-7	NA	TRBV11-2	NA	TGTGCCAGCAGCTCCTTATTCAGCGCCAAACAACTCTACGAGCAGTACTTC	CASSSLFSAKQLYEQYF
TRBJ1-2	NA	TRBV20-1	NA	TGCAGTGCTAGAGCATATGGCTACACCTTC	CSARAYGYTF
TRBJ1-1	NA	TRBV2	NA	TGTGCCAGCTCAAGTCGCCTGGGCACTGAAGCTTTCTTT	CASSSRLGTEAFF
TRBJ2-6	NA	TRBV6-5	NA	TGTGCCACCCGTTTAACAAGCTCTGGGGCCAACGTCCTGACTTTC	CATRLTSSGANVLTF
TRBJ1-4	NA	TRBV11-2	NA	TGTGCCAGCAGCTTTGTACAGGGTAATGAAAAACTGTTTTTT	CASSFVQGNEKLFF
TRBJ1-5	NA	TRBV5-1	NA	TGCGCCAGCAGCTTGGAGGGGGGTTTAAGCAATCAGCCCCAGCATTTT	CASSLEGGLSNQPQHF
TRBJ1-1	NA	TRBV28	NA	TGTGCCAGCTCTCCCCCTCCAGGGCGGGGGGCTTTCTTT	CASSPPPGRGAFF
TRBJ2-1	NA	TRBV7-9	NA	TGTGCCAGCAGCTTAGATGGGACCGCAGAGCAGTTCTTC	CASSLDGTAEQFF
TRBJ1-2	NA	TRBV10-3	NA	TGTGCCATCAGTACGAGAGCAGGTAGATATGGCTACACCTTC	CAISTRAGRYGYTF
TRBJ2-7	NA	TRBV6-1	TRBD1	TGTGCCACCAGACAGGGCTCCTACGAGCAGTACTTC	CATRQGSYEQYF
TRBJ1-5	NA	TRBV2	NA	TGTGCCAGCAGTGAAGGCCCGTACGCCGGGCCCCAGCATTTT	CASSEGPYAGPQHF
TRBJ1-2	NA	TRBV4-3	TRBD1	TGCGCCAGCAGCCCCTCGGGACAGAACTATGGCTACACCTTC	CASSPSGQNYGYTF